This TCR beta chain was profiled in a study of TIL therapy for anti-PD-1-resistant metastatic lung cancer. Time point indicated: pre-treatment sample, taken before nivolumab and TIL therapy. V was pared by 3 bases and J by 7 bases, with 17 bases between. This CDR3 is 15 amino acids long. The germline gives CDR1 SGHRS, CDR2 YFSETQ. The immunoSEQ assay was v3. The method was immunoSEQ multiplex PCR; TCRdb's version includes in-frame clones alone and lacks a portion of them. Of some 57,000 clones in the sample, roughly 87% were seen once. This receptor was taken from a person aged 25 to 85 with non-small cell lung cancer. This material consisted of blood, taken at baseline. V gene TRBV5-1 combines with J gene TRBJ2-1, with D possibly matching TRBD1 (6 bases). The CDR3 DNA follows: TGCGCCAGCAGCTCCGTGGGGGCGCTTATTAATGAGCAGTTCTTC. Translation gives CASSSVGALINEQFF.